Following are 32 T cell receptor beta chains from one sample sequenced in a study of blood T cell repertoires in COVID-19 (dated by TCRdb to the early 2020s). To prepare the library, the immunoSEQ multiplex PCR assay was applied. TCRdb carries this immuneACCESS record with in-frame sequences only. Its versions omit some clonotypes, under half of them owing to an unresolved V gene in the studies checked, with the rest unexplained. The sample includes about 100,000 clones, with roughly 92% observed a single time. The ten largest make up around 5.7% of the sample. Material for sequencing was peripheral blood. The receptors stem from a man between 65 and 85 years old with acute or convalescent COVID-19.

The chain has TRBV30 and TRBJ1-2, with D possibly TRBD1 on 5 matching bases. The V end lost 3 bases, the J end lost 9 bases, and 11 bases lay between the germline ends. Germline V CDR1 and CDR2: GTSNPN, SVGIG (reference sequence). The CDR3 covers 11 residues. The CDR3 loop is CAWSPRVRYTF. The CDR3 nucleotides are TGTGCCTGGAGCCCCAGGGTCCGCTACACCTTC.

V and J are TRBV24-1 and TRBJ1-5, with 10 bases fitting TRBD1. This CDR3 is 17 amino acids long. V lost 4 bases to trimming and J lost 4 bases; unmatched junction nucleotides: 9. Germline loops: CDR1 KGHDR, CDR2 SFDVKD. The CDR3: CATSDPGTGEGNQPQHF. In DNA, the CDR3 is TGTGCCACCAGTGACCCCGGGACAGGGGAAGGGAATCAGCCCCAGCATTTT.

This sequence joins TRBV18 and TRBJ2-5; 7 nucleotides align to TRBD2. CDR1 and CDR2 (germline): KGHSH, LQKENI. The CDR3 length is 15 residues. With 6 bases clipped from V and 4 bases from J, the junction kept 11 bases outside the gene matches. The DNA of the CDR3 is TGTGCCAGCTCTCCCGGACTAGATTTCATAGAGACCCAGTACTTC. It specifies CASSPGLDFIETQYF.

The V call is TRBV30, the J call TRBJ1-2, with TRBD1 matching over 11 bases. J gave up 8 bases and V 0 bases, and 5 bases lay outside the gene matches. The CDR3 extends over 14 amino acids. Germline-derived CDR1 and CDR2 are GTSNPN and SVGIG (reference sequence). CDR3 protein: CAWSVTRTGGGYTF. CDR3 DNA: TGTGCCTGGAGTGTAACCCGGACAGGGGGCGGCTACACCTTC.

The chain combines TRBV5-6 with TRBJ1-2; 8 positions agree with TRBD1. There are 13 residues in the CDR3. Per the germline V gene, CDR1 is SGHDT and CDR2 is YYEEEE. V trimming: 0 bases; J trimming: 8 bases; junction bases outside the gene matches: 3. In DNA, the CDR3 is TGTGCCAGCAGCTTGGGCAGGGGGCTCGGCTACACCTTC. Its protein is CASSLGRGLGYTF.

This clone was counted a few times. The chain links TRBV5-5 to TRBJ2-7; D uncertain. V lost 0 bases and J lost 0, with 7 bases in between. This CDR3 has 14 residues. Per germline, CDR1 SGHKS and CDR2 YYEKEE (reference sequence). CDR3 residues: CASSLVSVSYEQYF. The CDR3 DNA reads TGTGCCAGCAGCTTGGTGTCAGTCTCCTACGAGCAGTACTTC.

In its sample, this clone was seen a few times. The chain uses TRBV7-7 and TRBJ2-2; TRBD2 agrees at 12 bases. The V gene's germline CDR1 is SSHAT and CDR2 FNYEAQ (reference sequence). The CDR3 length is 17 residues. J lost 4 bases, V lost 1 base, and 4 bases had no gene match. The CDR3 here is CASSLGGLAGVTGELFF. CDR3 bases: TGTGCCAGCAGCTTAGGGGGACTAGCGGGCGTCACCGGGGAGCTGTTTTTT. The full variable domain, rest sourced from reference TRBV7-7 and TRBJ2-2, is GAGVSQSPRYKVTKRGQDVTLRCDPISSHATLYWYQQALGQGPEFLTYFNYEAQPDKSGLPSDRFSAERPEGSISTLTIQRTEQRDSAMYRCASSLGGLAGVTGELFFGEGSRLTVL.

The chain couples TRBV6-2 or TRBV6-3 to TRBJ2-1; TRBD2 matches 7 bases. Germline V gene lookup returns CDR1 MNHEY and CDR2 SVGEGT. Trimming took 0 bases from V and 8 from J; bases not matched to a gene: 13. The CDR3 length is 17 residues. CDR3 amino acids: CASSYSASGLGVDEQFF. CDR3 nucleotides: TGTGCCAGCAGTTACTCGGCTAGCGGACTAGGGGTCGATGAGCAGTTCTTC.

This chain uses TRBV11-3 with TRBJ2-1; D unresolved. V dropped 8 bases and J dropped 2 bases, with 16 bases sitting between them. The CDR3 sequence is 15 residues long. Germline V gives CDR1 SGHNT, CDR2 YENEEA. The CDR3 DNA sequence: TGTGCCAGCGGGCCTCCCTCTTCACCCTACAATGAGCAGTTCTTC. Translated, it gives CASGPPSSPYNEQFF.

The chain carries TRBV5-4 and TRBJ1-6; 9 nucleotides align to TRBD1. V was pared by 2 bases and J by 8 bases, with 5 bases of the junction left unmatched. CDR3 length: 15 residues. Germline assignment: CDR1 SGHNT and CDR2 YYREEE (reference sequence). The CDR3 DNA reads TGTGCCAGCAGCTTATCCGGGACAGGGTATTCACCCCTCCACTTT. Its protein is CASSLSGTGYSPLHF. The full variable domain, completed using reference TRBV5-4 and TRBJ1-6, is ETGVTQSPTHLIKTRGQQVTLRCSSQSGHNTVSWYQQALGQGPQFIFQYYREEENGRGNFPPRFSGLQFPNYSSELNVNALELDDSALYLCASSLSGTGYSPLHFGNGTRLTVT.

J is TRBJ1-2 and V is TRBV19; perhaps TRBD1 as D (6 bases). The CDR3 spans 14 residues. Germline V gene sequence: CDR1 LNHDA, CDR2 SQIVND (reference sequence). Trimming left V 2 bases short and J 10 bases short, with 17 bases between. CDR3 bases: TGTGCCAGTAGTATAAGGGGACTAAAGGGGGTCTACACCTTC. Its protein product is CASSIRGLKGVYTF.

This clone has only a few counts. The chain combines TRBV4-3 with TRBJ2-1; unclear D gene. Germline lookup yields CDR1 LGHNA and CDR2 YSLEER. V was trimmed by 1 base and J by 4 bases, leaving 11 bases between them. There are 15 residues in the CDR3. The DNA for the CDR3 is TGCGCCAGCAGCCAAGGATCAGGTAGATACAATGAGCAGTTCTTC. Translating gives CASSQGSGRYNEQFF.

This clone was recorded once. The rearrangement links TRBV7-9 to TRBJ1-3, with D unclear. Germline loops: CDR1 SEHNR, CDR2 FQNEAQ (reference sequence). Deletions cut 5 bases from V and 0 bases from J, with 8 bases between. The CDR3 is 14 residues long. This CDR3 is CASSRINSGNTIYF. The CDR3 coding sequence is TGTGCCAGCAGCCGTATTAACTCTGGAAACACCATATATTTT.

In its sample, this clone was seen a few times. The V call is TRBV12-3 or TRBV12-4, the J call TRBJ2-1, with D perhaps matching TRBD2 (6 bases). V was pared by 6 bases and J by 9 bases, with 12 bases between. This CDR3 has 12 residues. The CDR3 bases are TGTGCCAGCAGCCAACAGGAGGGTGAGCAGTTCTTC. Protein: CASSQQEGEQFF.

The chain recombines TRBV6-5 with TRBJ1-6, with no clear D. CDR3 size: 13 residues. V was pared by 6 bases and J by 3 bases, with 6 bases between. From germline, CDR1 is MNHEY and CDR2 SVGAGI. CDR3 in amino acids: CASRRSYNSPLHF. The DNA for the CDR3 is TGTGCCAGCAGACGGAGCTATAATTCACCCCTCCACTTT.

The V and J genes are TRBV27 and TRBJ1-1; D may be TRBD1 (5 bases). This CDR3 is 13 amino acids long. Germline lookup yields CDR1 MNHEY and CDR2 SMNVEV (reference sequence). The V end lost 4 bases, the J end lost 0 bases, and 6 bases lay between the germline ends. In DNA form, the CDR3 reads TGTGCCAGCAGTTGGGGGGTGAACACTGAAGCTTTCTTT. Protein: CASSWGVNTEAFF.

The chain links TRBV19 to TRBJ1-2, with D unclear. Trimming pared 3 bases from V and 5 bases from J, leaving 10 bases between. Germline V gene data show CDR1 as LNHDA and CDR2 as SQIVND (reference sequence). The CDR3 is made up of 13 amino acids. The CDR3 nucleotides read TGTGCCAGTAGTATTGAACCGGTATATGGCTACACCTTC. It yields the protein CASSIEPVYGYTF.

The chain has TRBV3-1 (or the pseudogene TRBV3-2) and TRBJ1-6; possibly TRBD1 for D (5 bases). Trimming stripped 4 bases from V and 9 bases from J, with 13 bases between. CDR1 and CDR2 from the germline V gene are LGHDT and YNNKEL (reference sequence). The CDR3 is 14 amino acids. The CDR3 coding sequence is TGTGCCAGCAGCCCCCAGACTGGGGCTTCACCCCTCCACTTT. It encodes CASSPQTGASPLHF.

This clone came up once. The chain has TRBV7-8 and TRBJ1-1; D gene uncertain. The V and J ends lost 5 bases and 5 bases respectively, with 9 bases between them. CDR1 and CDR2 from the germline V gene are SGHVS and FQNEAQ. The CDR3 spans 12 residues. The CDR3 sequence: CASSLLGTEAFF. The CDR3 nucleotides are TGTGCCAGCAGCCTACTCGGTACTGAAGCTTTCTTT.

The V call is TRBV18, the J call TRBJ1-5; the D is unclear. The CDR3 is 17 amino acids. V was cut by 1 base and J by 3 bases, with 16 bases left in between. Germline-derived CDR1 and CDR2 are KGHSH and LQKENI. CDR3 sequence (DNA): TGTGCCAGCTCACCACAGGGCCCCCGCGGGAACAATCAGCCCCAGCATTTT. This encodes CASSPQGPRGNNQPQHF.

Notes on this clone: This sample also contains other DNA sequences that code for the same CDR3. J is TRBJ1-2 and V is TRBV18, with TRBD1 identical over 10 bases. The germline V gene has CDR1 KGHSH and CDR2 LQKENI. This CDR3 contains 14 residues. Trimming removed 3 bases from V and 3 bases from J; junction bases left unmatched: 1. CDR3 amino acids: CASSPGQGDYGYTF. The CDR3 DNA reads TGTGCCAGCTCACCCGGACAGGGGGACTATGGCTACACCTTC.

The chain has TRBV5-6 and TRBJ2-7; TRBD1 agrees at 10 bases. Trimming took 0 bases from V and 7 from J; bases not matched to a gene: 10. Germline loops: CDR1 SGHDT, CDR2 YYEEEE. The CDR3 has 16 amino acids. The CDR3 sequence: CASSLGVGTGEEEQYF. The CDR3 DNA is TGTGCCAGCAGCTTGGGGGTTGGGACAGGGGAGGAGGAGCAGTACTTC. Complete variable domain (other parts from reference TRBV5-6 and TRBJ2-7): DAGVTQSPTHLIKTRGQQVTLRCSPKSGHDTVSWYQQALGQGPQFIFQYYEEEERQRGNFPDRFSGHQFPNYSSELNVNALLLGDSALYLCASSLGVGTGEEEQYFGPGTRLTVT.

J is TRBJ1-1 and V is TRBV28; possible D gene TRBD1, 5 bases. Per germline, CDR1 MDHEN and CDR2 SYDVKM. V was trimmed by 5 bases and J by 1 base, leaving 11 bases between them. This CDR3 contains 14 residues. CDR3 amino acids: CASSHQGPNTEAFF. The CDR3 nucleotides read TGTGCCAGCAGTCACCAGGGTCCGAACACTGAAGCTTTCTTT.

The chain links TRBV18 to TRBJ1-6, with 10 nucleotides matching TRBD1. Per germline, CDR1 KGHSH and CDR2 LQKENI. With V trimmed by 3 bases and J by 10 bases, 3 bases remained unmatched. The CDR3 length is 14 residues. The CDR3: CASSPLDRGSPLHF. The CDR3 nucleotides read TGTGCCAGCTCACCCTTGGACAGGGGGTCACCCCTCCACTTT.

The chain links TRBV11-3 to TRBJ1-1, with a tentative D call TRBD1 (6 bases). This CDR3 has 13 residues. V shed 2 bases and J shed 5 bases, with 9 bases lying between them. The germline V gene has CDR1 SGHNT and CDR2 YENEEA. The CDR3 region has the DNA TGTGCCAGCAGCTTAAGGGGGGGGACTGAAGCTTTCTTT. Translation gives CASSLRGGTEAFF.

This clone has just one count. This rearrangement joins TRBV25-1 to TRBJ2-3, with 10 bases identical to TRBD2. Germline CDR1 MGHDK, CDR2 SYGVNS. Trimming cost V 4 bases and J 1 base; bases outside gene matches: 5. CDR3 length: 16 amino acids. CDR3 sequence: CASSVWLAGGTDTQYF. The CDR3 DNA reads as TGTGCCAGCAGTGTATGGCTAGCGGGGGGCACAGATACGCAGTATTTT. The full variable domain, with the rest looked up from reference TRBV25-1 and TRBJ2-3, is EADIYQTPRYLVIGTGKKITLECSQTMGHDKMYWYQQDPGMELHLIHYSYGVNSTEKGDLSSESTVSRIRTEHFPLTLESARPSHTSQYLCASSVWLAGGTDTQYFGPGTRLTVL.

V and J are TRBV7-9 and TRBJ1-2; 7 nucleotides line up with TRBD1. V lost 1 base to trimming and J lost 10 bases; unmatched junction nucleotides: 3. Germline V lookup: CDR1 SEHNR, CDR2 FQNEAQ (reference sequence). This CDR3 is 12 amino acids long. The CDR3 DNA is TGTGCCAGCAGCTTAGGACAGGGAGACTACACCTTC. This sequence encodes CASSLGQGDYTF.

DNA for the CDR3: TGCGCCAGCAGCCCCGGGACAGGGGAGTATGGCTACACCTTC. This sequence encodes CASSPGTGEYGYTF. The J gene is TRBJ1-2, the V gene TRBV5-1, with 10 bases aligning to TRBD1. J lost 5 bases, V lost 4 bases, and 5 bases had no gene match. This CDR3 region has 14 residues. Germline-derived CDR1 and CDR2 are SGHRS and YFSETQ.

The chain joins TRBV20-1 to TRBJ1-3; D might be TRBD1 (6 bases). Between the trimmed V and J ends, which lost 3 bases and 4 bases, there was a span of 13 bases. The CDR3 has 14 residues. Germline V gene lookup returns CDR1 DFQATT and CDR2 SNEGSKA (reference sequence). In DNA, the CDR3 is TGCAGTGCTAGTGGTCAGGGGAACGGAAACACCATATATTTT. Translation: CSASGQGNGNTIYF.

Written as DNA, the CDR3 is TGTGCCAGCAGTTTATCGGTCCGGGATACGCAGTATTTT. Amino acids: CASSLSVRDTQYF. The rearrangement joins TRBV12-3 or TRBV12-4 to TRBJ2-3; D is unresolved. The CDR3 length is 13 residues. V was trimmed by 2 bases and J by 6 bases, leaving 9 bases between them.

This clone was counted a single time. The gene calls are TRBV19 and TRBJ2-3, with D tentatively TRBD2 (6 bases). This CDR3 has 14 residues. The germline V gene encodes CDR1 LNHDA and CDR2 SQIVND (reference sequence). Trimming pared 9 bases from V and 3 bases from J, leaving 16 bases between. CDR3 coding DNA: TGTGCCAGCCGGGACTTTCTTGGGACAGATACGCAGTATTTT. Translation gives CASRDFLGTDTQYF.

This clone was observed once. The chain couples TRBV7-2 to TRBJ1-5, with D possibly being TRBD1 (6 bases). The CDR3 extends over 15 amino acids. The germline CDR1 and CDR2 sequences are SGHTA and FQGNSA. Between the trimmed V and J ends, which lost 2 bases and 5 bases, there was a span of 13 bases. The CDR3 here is CASSLTTGSYQPQHF. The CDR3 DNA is TGTGCCAGCAGCTTAACAACAGGGTCGTATCAGCCCCAGCATTTT.